This passage covers 17 T cell receptor beta chains from one sample sequenced in a study of neoadjuvant nivolumab and ipilimumab in lung cancer. The assay was immunoSEQ multiplex PCR, and TCRdb's table has in-frame clones only and misses some. This table holds 1,500 to 1,800 clones, 70% to 90% found once. This material consisted of adjacent normal lung tissue, taken after neoadjuvant nivolumab, alone or with ipilimumab, at or shortly before surgery. The receptors were gathered from an adult with non-small cell lung cancer.

For the CDR3, the DNA is TGCGCCAGCAGCTGGAACCAAGAGACCCAGTACTTC. It specifies CASSWNQETQYF. This chain connects TRBV5-1 to TRBJ2-5, with no clear D. V was shortened by 3 bases and J by 0 bases, with 3 bases between the two germline ends. From germline, CDR1 is SGHRS and CDR2 YFSETQ. CDR3 length: 12 residues.

V is TRBV14 and J is TRBJ2-2; maybe TRBD2 (5 bases). Trimming pared 4 bases from V and 5 bases from J, leaving 14 bases between. The CDR3 covers 15 residues. Germline-derived CDR1 and CDR2 are SGHDN and FVKESK. The CDR3 DNA reads TGTGCCAGCAGCCTCGGTGGGGAGAGAACCGGGGAGCTGTTTTTT. Encoded protein: CASSLGGERTGELFF.

The chain couples TRBV6-5 to TRBJ1-1; D uncertain. V dropped 10 bases and J dropped 1 base, with 13 bases sitting between them. The germline gives CDR1 MNHEY, CDR2 SVGAGI. The CDR3 length is 13 residues. The DNA for the CDR3 is TGTGCCACTTTCCGAGGGAAGAACACTGAAGCTTTCTTT. It yields the protein CATFRGKNTEAFF.

In nucleotides, the CDR3 is TGTGCCAGCAGCTTGTACATGTACAATGAGCAGTTCTTC. Protein: CASSLYMYNEQFF. This rearrangement joins TRBV5-4 to TRBJ2-1; D remains ambiguous. V was pared by 1 base and J by 4 bases, with 6 bases between. The CDR3 length is 13 residues. Germline V gene data show CDR1 as SGHNT and CDR2 as YYREEE (reference sequence).

This sequence joins TRBV2 and TRBJ1-6; TRBD1 might be the D (6 bases). The germline CDR1 and CDR2 sequences are SNHLY and FYNNEI. Deletions cut 2 bases from V and 4 bases from J, with 9 bases between. The CDR3 sequence is 15 residues long. The CDR3 region is CASSERTDYNSPLHF. CDR3 bases: TGTGCCAGCAGTGAAAGGACAGATTATAATTCACCCCTCCACTTT.

This clone was recorded only once. The chain is built from TRBV18 and TRBJ1-2; D is uncertain. The length of the CDR3 is 13 residues. The germline V gene encodes CDR1 KGHSH and CDR2 LQKENI. The V gene lost 3 bases and the J gene lost 3 bases, with 8 bases spanning the gap. The CDR3 coding sequence is TGTGCCAGCTCACCCGACTCTGACTATGGCTACACCTTC. This encodes CASSPDSDYGYTF.

V is TRBV6-5 and J is TRBJ1-2; perhaps TRBD1 as D (5 bases). This CDR3 is built from 14 residues. Trimming took off 2 bases at V and 4 bases at J, with 11 bases between the two ends. Germline V gene data show CDR1 as MNHEY and CDR2 as SVGAGI. CDR3 DNA: TGTGCCAGCAGTTACCGGGGGATCGGCTATGGCTACACCTTC. Translating gives CASSYRGIGYGYTF.

The genes are TRBV10-3 and TRBJ1-1, with D maybe TRBD1 (5 bases). Trimming left V 6 bases short and J 0 bases short, with 8 bases between. The CDR3 loop spans 13 amino acids. Germline V gives CDR1 ENHRY, CDR2 SYGVKD. This chain's CDR3 is CAIRDSMNTEAFF. In DNA form, the CDR3 reads TGTGCCATCAGAGACAGCATGAACACTGAAGCTTTCTTT.

The chain combines TRBV9 with TRBJ1-1; D gene ambiguous. V dropped 4 bases and J dropped 3 bases, with 10 bases sitting between them. This CDR3 contains 13 residues. The germline CDR1 and CDR2 sequences are SGDLS and YYNGEE. The CDR3 sequence is CASSPRGDTEAFF. CDR3 nucleotide sequence: TGTGCCAGCAGCCCACGCGGGGACACTGAAGCTTTCTTT.

The chain recombines TRBV5-1 with TRBJ1-2; D unclear. The length of the CDR3 is 12 residues. Between the trimmed V and J ends, which lost 4 bases and 0 bases, there was a span of 4 bases. CDR1 is SGHRS, CDR2 YFSETQ, per germline. CDR3 region: CASSDTNYGYTF. CDR3 coding DNA: TGCGCCAGCAGCGACACTAACTATGGCTACACCTTC.

The chain recombines TRBV5-1 with TRBJ2-3; no firm D call. V was pared by 4 bases and J by 4 bases, with 7 bases between. Germline values: CDR1 SGHRS, CDR2 YFSETQ. The CDR3 spans 12 residues. CDR3 sequence (DNA): TGCGCCAGCAGCCTGTCAGCAGATACGCAGTATTTT. Residues: CASSLSADTQYF.

The chain recombines TRBV5-1 with TRBJ1-6; unclear D gene. The CDR3 length is 15 residues. In germline, CDR1 is SGHRS, CDR2 YFSETQ. V was trimmed by 0 bases and J by 0 bases, leaving 4 bases between them. The CDR3 DNA sequence: TGCGCCAGCAGCTTGGACAGCTCCTATAATTCACCCCTCCACTTT. Translating gives CASSLDSSYNSPLHF.

The V call is TRBV2, the J call TRBJ2-7; D gene unclear. V was pared by 6 bases and J by 3 bases, with 6 bases between. The length of the CDR3 is 11 residues. Germline-derived CDR1 and CDR2 are SNHLY and FYNNEI. The CDR3 region is CASRQSYEQYF. The CDR3 nucleotides read TGTGCCAGCAGACAGAGCTACGAGCAGTACTTC. The whole variable domain, filled in from reference TRBV2 and TRBJ2-7, reads EPEVTQTPSHQVTQMGQEVILRCVPISNHLYFYWYRQILGQKVEFLVSFYNNEISEKSEIFDDQFSVERPDGSNFTLKIRSTKLEDSAMYFCASRQSYEQYFGPGTRLTVT.

V and J are TRBV11-2 and TRBJ1-1, with a tentative D call TRBD1 (6 bases). Germline V gene sequence: CDR1 SGHAT, CDR2 FQNNGV. Between the trimmed V and J ends, which lost 1 base and 1 base, there was a span of 7 bases. The CDR3 totals 14 residues. The CDR3 sequence: CASSLGGGNTEAFF. The CDR3 DNA sequence: TGTGCCAGCAGCTTAGGAGGGGGGAACACTGAAGCTTTCTTT.

The gene calls are TRBV7-3 and TRBJ1-2; D is unresolved. The V gene lost 3 bases and the J gene lost 7 bases, with 18 bases spanning the gap. Germline V CDR1 and CDR2: SGHTA, FQGTGA. CDR3 size: 15 residues. For the CDR3, the DNA is TGTGCCAGCAGCTTGACTGAGAGTAGTCTGATTGGCTACACCTTC. This encodes CASSLTESSLIGYTF.

In DNA form, the CDR3 reads TGCGCCAGCAGCCCGCTGGGGGATACTGAAGCTTTCTTT. Protein: CASSPLGDTEAFF. The chain joins TRBV5-1 to TRBJ1-1; D perhaps matches TRBD1 (5 bases). This CDR3 has 13 residues. Looked up from germline, CDR1 is SGHRS and CDR2 is YFSETQ. Trimming removed 4 bases from V and 5 bases from J, with 12 bases in between.

The genes are TRBV6-5 and TRBJ2-7; D remains ambiguous. V was pared by 7 bases and J by 8 bases, with 15 bases between. Germline V CDR1 and CDR2: MNHEY, SVGAGI. The CDR3 totals 12 residues. The CDR3 DNA is TGTGCCAGCAATAATATTTTGGGTCAGCAGTACTTC. This sequence encodes CASNNILGQQYF.